This record looks at one T cell receptor (beta chain) sequence and its context. Its antigen remains unknown. Within the sample, other DNA sequences also encode this same CDR3. The data originate from a study of shared clonotypes between healthy human individuals. Overall study: There were three CD4 naive, three CD4 memory, two CD8 naive and one CD8 memory plates per donor.

For each subset, genomic DNA was distributed in equal portions over several immunoSEQ plates. Profiling relied on immunoSEQ multiplex PCR, and the TCRdb table lists in-frame clones only, not all of them. In the table there are about 2.2 million clones, under 95% of which are singletons. Study conclusions and caveats: Naive subsets typically showed greater estimated richness than memory subsets.

The CDR3 has 13 residues. Germline V gives CDR1 MNHEY, CDR2 SMNVEV (reference sequence). The V end lost 2 bases, the J end lost 2 bases, and 7 bases lay between the germline ends. CD45RO-negative CD8 cells positively selected for CCR7 made up the naive population, which excluded terminally differentiated effector memory CD45RA+ cells. The chain joins TRBV27 to TRBJ2-7, with no clear D. Specimen: naive CD8+ T cells from PBMCs. The sequence derives from a man aged 18 to 35 in good health. Some clones in this sample may be carry-over from other donors' samples. CDR3 DNA: TGTGCCAGCAGTTTAGGTTCTACCTACGAGCAGTACTTC. Its translation is CASSLGSTYEQYF.